This passage covers 30 T cell receptor beta chains from one sample sequenced in a study of shared clonotypes between healthy human individuals. Method: immunoSEQ multiplex PCR; TCRdb's copy keeps in-frame clones and lacks some. The table has 2,100,000 or so clones, approximately 94% seen once. The source material was naive CD4+ T cells sorted from blood. Noted subset: CD45RA+ positively selected. The receptors originated from a man between 18 and 35 years old in good health.

The V gene is TRBV30, the J gene TRBJ2-1; D may be TRBD1 (5 bases). The CDR3 spans 14 residues. V was clipped by 3 bases and J by 6 bases, with 15 bases between them. Germline V CDR1 and CDR2: GTSNPN, SVGIG (reference sequence). Written as DNA, the CDR3 is TGTGCCTGGAGGGCGCAGGGCGCCACCAATGAGCAGTTCTTC. Translated, it gives CAWRAQGATNEQFF. Using reference TRBV30 and TRBJ2-1 for the parts outside the CDR3, the full variable domain is SQTIHQWPATLVQPVGSPLSLECTVEGTSNPNLYWYRQAAGRGLQLLFYSVGIGQISSEVPQNLSASRPQDRQFILSSKKLLLSDSGFYLCAWRAQGATNEQFFGPGTRLTVL.

The J gene is TRBJ1-2, the V gene TRBV10-3; weak D call: TRBD1 (6 bases). In germline, CDR1 is ENHRY, CDR2 SYGVKD. Trimming stripped 8 bases from V and 7 bases from J, with 14 bases between. CDR3 length: 12 residues. CDR3 DNA sequence: TGTGCCATCGCATCACAGGGAGGTGGCTACACCTTC. Its translation is CAIASQGGGYTF.

The rearrangement links TRBV18 to TRBJ2-5; the D gene could be TRBD1 or TRBD2 (6 bases each). This CDR3 has 14 amino acids. Germline CDR1 KGHSH, CDR2 LQKENI. V lost 0 bases to trimming and J lost 9 bases, with 14 bases between them. This CDR3 reads CASSPPEGVSPQYF. The CDR3 DNA is TGTGCCAGCTCACCACCGGAGGGGGTCTCTCCCCAGTACTTC.

V and J are TRBV9 and TRBJ2-7; D is ambiguous. The V and J ends lost 0 bases and 4 bases respectively, with 14 bases between them. CDR3 length: 15 residues. Per the germline V gene, CDR1 is SGDLS and CDR2 is YYNGEE. As DNA, the CDR3 is TGTGCCAGCAGCGTAGAATATACGACGGGTTACGAGCAGTACTTC. It codes for CASSVEYTTGYEQYF. The whole variable domain, filled in from reference TRBV9 and TRBJ2-7, reads DSGVTQTPKHLITATGQRVTLRCSPRSGDLSVYWYQQSLDQGLQFLIQYYNGEERAKGNILERFSAQQFPDLHSELNLSSLELGDSALYFCASSVEYTTGYEQYFGPGTRLTVT.

The chain couples TRBV30 to TRBJ2-3, with TRBD1 as a possible D gene (6 bases). Germline CDR1 GTSNPN, CDR2 SVGIG (reference sequence). V was clipped by 6 bases and J by 4 bases, with 17 bases between them. The CDR3 is 14 amino acids. CDR3 nucleotide sequence: TGTGCCTGTAGGGGGATCGGTAGCCCAGATACGCAGTATTTT. Translation: CACRGIGSPDTQYF.

The V and J genes are TRBV2 and TRBJ2-7; TRBD1 matches at 7 bases. With 7 bases clipped from V and 0 bases from J, the junction kept 6 bases outside the gene matches. CDR3 size: 14 residues. Germline V gene data show CDR1 as SNHLY and CDR2 as FYNNEI. The CDR3 DNA follows: TGTGCCAGCACCCGACAGGGTAGCTCCTACGAGCAGTACTTC. As protein: CASTRQGSSYEQYF.

This clone was observed a single time. V and J are TRBV4-3 and TRBJ1-6; D unresolved. The CDR3 consists of 16 residues. The ends were cut back, 1 base at V and 0 bases at J, with 7 bases in the middle. Germline loops: CDR1 LGHNA, CDR2 YSLEER. The CDR3 coding sequence is TGCGCCAGCAGCCAAGGCCTCGACTCCTATAATTCACCCCTCCACTTT. Its protein product is CASSQGLDSYNSPLHF.

This chain links TRBV5-1 with TRBJ2-3; 10 nucleotides match TRBD2. Germline trimming cut 5 bases from V and 6 bases from J; bases unmatched to any gene: 15. CDR1 is SGHRS, CDR2 YFSETQ, per germline. The CDR3 has 17 amino acids. The CDR3 nucleotides read TGCGCCAGCAGTCTTAACCCTCTAGCGGGGGCTCGGGATACGCAGTATTTT. This gives the protein CASSLNPLAGARDTQYF.

The J gene is TRBJ2-1, the V gene TRBV9, with 8 nucleotides matching TRBD2. The V gene end was trimmed by 2 bases and the J gene end by 1 base; junction bases not matched to a gene: 5. This CDR3 is built from 16 residues. The germline V gene encodes CDR1 SGDLS and CDR2 YYNGEE. Written as DNA, the CDR3 is TGTGCCAGCAGCGTCACTAGCGGTCGGTCCTACAATGAGCAGTTCTTC. This sequence encodes CASSVTSGRSYNEQFF. Looking up the rest from reference TRBV9 and TRBJ2-1 gives the full variable domain: DSGVTQTPKHLITATGQRVTLRCSPRSGDLSVYWYQQSLDQGLQFLIQYYNGEERAKGNILERFSAQQFPDLHSELNLSSLELGDSALYFCASSVTSGRSYNEQFFGPGTRLTVL.

The chain joins TRBV6-5 to TRBJ1-6, with unresolved D. The CDR3 has 16 residues. Trimming left V 2 bases short and J 1 base short, with 9 bases between. Germline V CDR1 and CDR2: MNHEY, SVGAGI. DNA for the CDR3: TGTGCCAGCAGTTACAGGCGGAAATCCTATAATTCACCCCTCCACTTT. This sequence encodes CASSYRRKSYNSPLHF.

The rearrangement links TRBV10-3 to TRBJ2-2, with 10 bases lining up with TRBD1. Germline values: CDR1 ENHRY, CDR2 SYGVKD. The V gene end was trimmed by 6 bases and the J gene end by 6 bases; junction bases not matched to a gene: 7. The CDR3 is 15 amino acids. For the CDR3, the DNA is TGTGCCATCAGGGACATGGGGACAGGGGCCGGGGAGCTGTTTTTT. It yields the protein CAIRDMGTGAGELFF.

The gene calls are TRBV18 and TRBJ1-1; D may be TRBD1 (5 bases). The V gene lost 6 bases and the J gene lost 3 bases, with 14 bases spanning the gap. This CDR3 comprises 14 residues. Germline CDR1 and CDR2: KGHSH and LQKENI. The CDR3 DNA is TGTGCCAGCTCTCCGACCAGAGGGGACACTGAAGCTTTCTTT. This translates into CASSPTRGDTEAFF.

V is TRBV6-6 and J is TRBJ2-6; the match to TRBD1 covers 8 bases. The CDR3 has 15 amino acids. Per germline, CDR1 MNHNY and CDR2 SVGAGI (reference sequence). V was clipped by 6 bases and J by 2 bases; unmatched bases: 3. CDR3: CASSQQGAGANVLTF. The DNA of the CDR3 is TGTGCCAGCAGCCAACAGGGGGCTGGGGCCAACGTCCTGACTTTC.

V and J are TRBV27 and TRBJ2-7; TRBD2 matches at 11 bases. V shed 5 bases, J shed 3 bases, and the junction held 9 bases outside the gene matches. The germline V gene has CDR1 MNHEY and CDR2 SMNVEV (reference sequence). The CDR3 spans 16 residues. The CDR3 DNA follows: TGTGCCAGCAGTCCGGGGACTAGCGGAGTGGTCTACGAGCAGTACTTC. Translation: CASSPGTSGVVYEQYF.

The sample holds a few counts of this clone. This same CDR3 is encoded by further DNA sequences in the sample. This chain uses TRBV28 with TRBJ1-5; TRBD1 might be the D (5 bases). In germline, CDR1 is MDHEN, CDR2 SYDVKM. The V and J ends lost 4 bases and 3 bases respectively, with 10 bases between them. The CDR3 is 14 residues long. CDR3 bases: TGTGCCAGCAGTTCTGGGGCTTCCAATCAGCCCCAGCATTTT. The encoded protein is CASSSGASNQPQHF.

V usage is TRBV7-8 and J usage is TRBJ2-7; 9 positions agree with TRBD1. With V trimmed by 5 bases and J by 6 bases, 2 bases remained unmatched. This CDR3 region has 12 residues. CDR1 is SGHVS and CDR2 is FQNEAQ in the germline V gene. This CDR3 reads CASSATGGEQYF. CDR3 DNA: TGTGCCAGCAGCGCGACAGGGGGCGAGCAGTACTTC.

The chain employs TRBV6-1 and TRBJ2-7, with D perhaps assigned TRBD1 or TRBD2 (5 bases each). V was shortened by 5 bases and J by 0 bases, with 11 bases between the two germline ends. Germline V gene sequence: CDR1 MNHNS, CDR2 SASEGT. This CDR3 contains 14 residues. The chain's CDR3 is CASSRSGTSYEQYF. The CDR3 coding sequence is TGTGCCAGCAGTAGATCCGGGACCTCCTACGAGCAGTACTTC.

CDR3 DNA sequence: TGTGCCAGCAGTGAAGAAGTTGGTGGAGCTTTCTTT. It is translated as CASSEEVGGAFF. This rearrangement joins TRBV6-1 to TRBJ1-1; D is uncertain. V gave up 1 base and J gave up 10 bases, with 10 bases separating them. Germline assignment: CDR1 MNHNS and CDR2 SASEGT. The CDR3 consists of 12 residues.

The chain employs TRBV30 and TRBJ1-4; 8 bases agree with TRBD1. V lost 5 bases, J lost 8 bases, and 10 bases stayed unmatched. The CDR3 is made up of 14 amino acids. From germline, CDR1 is GTSNPN and CDR2 SVGIG (reference sequence). CDR3 DNA sequence: TGTGCCTGGGGACCCTACAGGGGGTCAGAAAAACTGTTTTTT. It encodes CAWGPYRGSEKLFF.

To note about this clone: Other nucleotide sequences from this sample produce the same CDR3. This chain uses TRBV5-6 with TRBJ1-1; D unresolved. CDR3 length: 11 amino acids. Trimming took 4 bases from V and 2 from J, leaving 3 bases between them. Germline values: CDR1 SGHDT, CDR2 YYEEEE. The CDR3 DNA reads TGTGCCAGCAGCCGCAACACTGAAGCTTTCTTT. Its translation: CASSRNTEAFF.

This clone has just a few counts. The chain couples TRBV9 to TRBJ1-1; D remains unclear. This CDR3 has 13 residues. The V end lost 3 bases, the J end lost 0 bases, and 6 bases lay between the germline ends. Per germline, CDR1 SGDLS and CDR2 YYNGEE. The CDR3 bases are TGTGCCAGCAGCGCCCACTTGAACACTGAAGCTTTCTTT. The encoded protein is CASSAHLNTEAFF.

The chain carries TRBV10-2 and TRBJ2-6, with D maybe TRBD1 (5 bases). This CDR3 has 16 residues. Trimming stripped 3 bases from V and 5 bases from J, with 14 bases between. Per the germline V gene, CDR1 is WSHSY and CDR2 is SAAADI. In nucleotides, the CDR3 is TGCGCCAGCAGTGAACTCAGGGCCGAATGGGCCAACGTCCTGACTTTC. Encoded protein: CASSELRAEWANVLTF.

On this clone: Other DNA sequences in the same sample also yield this CDR3. The chain carries TRBV5-4 and TRBJ2-6, with D perhaps matching TRBD2 (5 bases). From germline, CDR1 is SGHNT and CDR2 YYREEE (reference sequence). The CDR3 totals 14 residues. V shed 5 bases and J shed 1 base, with 7 bases lying between them. CDR3 loop: CASSRESGANVLTF. In DNA form, the CDR3 reads TGTGCCAGCAGTCGGGAATCTGGGGCCAACGTCCTGACTTTC.

V gene TRBV2 combines with J gene TRBJ1-4, with D tentatively TRBD1 (5 bases). Trimming cost V 6 bases and J 11 bases, with 16 bases left between them. Germline CDR1 reads SNHLY; CDR2 reads FYNNEI. The CDR3 is made up of 13 amino acids. The DNA for the CDR3 is TGTGCCAGCAGAGAGTCCCCCCAGGGTAAACTGTTTTTT. Encoded protein: CASRESPQGKLFF. Full variable domain (rest looked up from reference TRBV2 and TRBJ1-4): EPEVTQTPSHQVTQMGQEVILRCVPISNHLYFYWYRQILGQKVEFLVSFYNNEISEKSEIFDDQFSVERPDGSNFTLKIRSTKLEDSAMYFCASRESPQGKLFFGSGTQLSVL.

The chain is built from TRBV28 and TRBJ2-7; no clear D gene. CDR1 MDHEN and CDR2 SYDVKM come from the germline V gene. V lost 6 bases and J 5 bases, leaving 11 bases between the germline ends. This CDR3 has 12 residues. The CDR3 nucleotides read TGTGCCAGCAGGGCCTTAACGCACGAGCAGTACTTC. Amino acid sequence: CASRALTHEQYF.

CDR3 nucleotides: TGTGCCAGCAGCTCAAGAGGGACACTCGGGGCTGAAGCTTTCTTT. Translating gives CASSSRGTLGAEAFF. The chain couples TRBV13 to TRBJ1-1; D may be TRBD1 (6 bases). Trimming took off 4 bases at V and 6 bases at J, with 18 bases between the two ends. Germline values: CDR1 PRHDT, CDR2 FYEKMQ (reference sequence). The CDR3 covers 15 residues.

This chain joins TRBV18 and TRBJ2-7; TRBD1 is a possible D gene (6 bases). Germline V gives CDR1 KGHSH, CDR2 LQKENI. V was cut by 3 bases and J by 0 bases, with 12 bases left in between. This CDR3 spans 15 amino acids. CDR3 sequence (DNA): TGTGCCAGCTCACCGGACAGCCTAAGCTCCTACGAGCAGTACTTC. Protein: CASSPDSLSSYEQYF.

The chain carries TRBV10-3 and TRBJ2-7; 7 bases agree with TRBD2. V was pared by 10 bases and J by 6 bases, with 15 bases of the junction left unmatched. The CDR3 runs to 14 residues. In germline, CDR1 is ENHRY, CDR2 SYGVKD. The CDR3 DNA reads TGTGCCACCGATGATGGACTAGTTTCTCGCGAGCAGTACTTC. Its translation is CATDDGLVSREQYF.

The V call is TRBV10-1, the J call TRBJ2-1; 9 bases fit TRBD2. V trimming: 0 bases; J trimming: 5 bases; junction bases outside the gene matches: 5. Germline V CDR1 and CDR2: WNHNN, SYGVQD (reference sequence). The CDR3 is made up of 16 amino acids. The CDR3 loop is CASSESERGVNNEQFF. The DNA of the CDR3 is TGCGCCAGCAGTGAGTCCGAGCGGGGGGTAAACAATGAGCAGTTCTTC.

This clone occurred once. The chain joins TRBV21-1 to TRBJ2-7; the DNA was not compared with TRBD1, the D call given in the table. TRBV21-1 corresponds to a pseudogene. There are 17 residues in the CDR3. The CDR3 region is CASSKAGQGRCTYEQYF. As DNA, the CDR3 is TGTGCCAGCAGCAAAGCCGGACAGGGAAGATGTACCTACGAGCAGTACTTC.